What follows are 17 T cell receptor beta chains derived from one specimen sequenced in a study of blood T cell repertoires in COVID-19. Libraries were prepared by immunoSEQ multiplex PCR; TCRdb keeps only in-frame clonotypes and omits some of them. The sample records 140,000 to 150,000 clones, roughly 90% being singletons. The sample was PBMCs or T cells enriched from blood (not recorded which). These receptors originate from a woman aged 25 to 39 with acute COVID-19.

The J gene is TRBJ2-1, the V gene TRBV4-1; the match to TRBD1 covers 8 bases. The germline CDR1 and CDR2 sequences are MGHRA and YSYEKL. Trimming took 4 bases from V and 6 from J; bases not matched to a gene: 8. The CDR3 totals 15 residues. The CDR3 DNA reads as TGCGCCAGCAGCCCCCGGGACAGGCTGAGCAATGAGCAGTTCTTC. This codes for CASSPRDRLSNEQFF.

In nucleotides, the CDR3 is TGTGCCACCAGATACCCTACAGGGCCGAGTCAGCCCCAGCATTTT. Translation: CATRYPTGPSQPQHF. The chain couples TRBV24-1 to TRBJ1-5; maybe TRBD1 (6 bases). The germline CDR1 and CDR2 sequences are KGHDR and SFDVKD. This CDR3 has 15 residues. V was cut by 7 bases and J by 6 bases, with 18 bases left in between.

The chain uses TRBV10-3 and TRBJ1-6; TRBD1 agrees at 7 bases. Germline V gene data show CDR1 as ENHRY and CDR2 as SYGVKD. After removal of 2 bases from V and 1 base from J, the junction contained 2 bases not matched to a gene. This CDR3 has 16 residues. CDR3 in DNA: TGTGCCATCAGTGAGCAGGGGGGATCCTATAATTCACCCCTCCACTTT. Residues: CAISEQGGSYNSPLHF.

About this clone itself: Other DNA sequences within the sample encode an identical CDR3. CDR3 DNA sequence: TGTGCCAGCAGTGACAGGGGATCCGGCTACACCTTC. This gives the protein CASSDRGSGYTF. This chain links TRBV2 with TRBJ1-2, with D possibly being TRBD1 (6 bases). Per the germline V gene, CDR1 is SNHLY and CDR2 is FYNNEI. The CDR3 contains 12 residues. Deletions cut 3 bases from V and 8 bases from J, with 10 bases between.

The chain has TRBV2 and TRBJ2-5; TRBD1 might be the D (5 bases). The CDR3 extends over 14 amino acids. CDR1 and CDR2 (germline): SNHLY, FYNNEI. V shed 4 bases and J shed 3 bases, with 12 bases lying between them. In DNA, the CDR3 is TGTGCCAGCAGTGGGCAGGGTATCAAAGAGACCCAGTACTTC. Translated: CASSGQGIKETQYF.

This CDR3 reads CASSWTGGTEAFF. Written as DNA, the CDR3 is TGTGCCAGCAGCTGGACAGGGGGCACTGAAGCTTTCTTT. The rearrangement joins TRBV5-5 to TRBJ1-1; 10 bases agree with TRBD1. The CDR3 has 13 amino acids. Germline V lookup: CDR1 SGHKS, CDR2 YYEKEE (reference sequence). V lost 3 bases, J lost 4 bases, and 0 bases stayed unmatched.

In this sample, this clone turned up once. The chain is built from TRBV6-1 and TRBJ1-1; weak D call: TRBD1 (5 bases). This CDR3 comprises 14 residues. CDR1 is MNHNS, CDR2 SASEGT, per germline. The ends were cut back, 1 base at V and 4 bases at J, with 10 bases in the middle. CDR3 nucleotide sequence: TGTGCCAGCAGTGAAGATCAGGGTGGCACTGAAGCTTTCTTT. It encodes CASSEDQGGTEAFF.

The J gene is TRBJ1-1, the V gene TRBV5-4; 10 nucleotides agree with TRBD1. The trim removed 4 bases at V and 11 bases at J, leaving 8 bases unmatched. The CDR3 totals 13 residues. From germline, CDR1 is SGHNT and CDR2 YYREEE (reference sequence). The CDR3, as DNA: TGTGCCAGCAGCCTGACAGGGGGCGCTGGGGCTTTCTTT. It encodes CASSLTGGAGAFF.

CDR3 nucleotides: TGTGCCAGCTCACCTTCGGTGACAGGCAATCAGCCCCAGCATTTT. Residues: CASSPSVTGNQPQHF. The gene calls are TRBV18 and TRBJ1-5; a possible D gene is TRBD1 (5 bases). Trimming cost V 3 bases and J 2 bases, with 11 bases left between them. Per the germline V gene, CDR1 is KGHSH and CDR2 is LQKENI. This CDR3 is 15 amino acids long.

The chain carries TRBV24-1 and TRBJ2-1; D might be TRBD2 (5 bases). V was trimmed by 6 bases and J by 0 bases, leaving 20 bases between them. CDR3 length equals 18 residues. Germline-derived CDR1 and CDR2 are KGHDR and SFDVKD. The DNA for the CDR3 is TGTGCCACCAGTTCCGTAAGCGGTTACCTAAGCTCCTACAATGAGCAGTTCTTC. Protein sequence: CATSSVSGYLSSYNEQFF.

This CDR3 is CASSSGTPSYEQYF. The DNA of the CDR3 is TGTGCCAGCAGTTCCGGGACTCCATCCTACGAGCAGTACTTC. The chain uses TRBV28 and TRBJ2-7, with D perhaps matching TRBD2 (6 bases). The length of the CDR3 is 14 residues. The ends were cut back, 4 bases at V and 1 base at J, with 11 bases in the middle. The V gene's germline CDR1 is MDHEN and CDR2 SYDVKM.

The V gene is TRBV24-1, the J gene TRBJ2-1, with D possibly being TRBD2 (6 bases). Germline V CDR1 and CDR2: KGHDR, SFDVKD. The CDR3 sequence is 14 residues long. The germline V and J ends were trimmed by 1 base and 10 bases, with 13 bases remaining between them. The CDR3 nucleotides read TGTGCCACCAGTGATTTTGGAGGGTCCAAAGAGCAGTTCTTC. Its protein is CATSDFGGSKEQFF.

This sequence joins TRBV28 and TRBJ1-3; D unclear. In germline, CDR1 is MDHEN, CDR2 SYDVKM. V was trimmed by 6 bases and J by 0 bases, leaving 9 bases between them. This CDR3 spans 14 amino acids. CDR3: CASRSASSGNTIYF. The DNA of the CDR3 is TGTGCCAGCAGATCAGCTAGCTCTGGAAACACCATATATTTT.

The V gene is TRBV24-1, the J gene TRBJ2-2, with a tentative D call TRBD2 (7 bases). Germline lookup yields CDR1 KGHDR and CDR2 SFDVKD. This CDR3 spans 19 amino acids. The ends were cut back, 1 base at V and 1 base at J, with 18 bases in the middle. The CDR3 protein is CATSDFPGGGGKNTGELFF. CDR3 coding DNA: TGTGCCACCAGTGATTTTCCTGGAGGGGGGGGCAAGAACACCGGGGAGCTGTTTTTT.

The genes are TRBV12-3 or TRBV12-4 and TRBJ2-7, with D maybe TRBD1 (5 bases). The germline V and J ends were trimmed by 3 bases and 2 bases, with 8 bases remaining between them. This CDR3 is built from 13 residues. The CDR3 DNA reads as TGTGCCAGCAGTTTCTCCAGGGCCTACGAGCAGTACTTC. It specifies CASSFSRAYEQYF.

The chain combines TRBV30 with TRBJ2-1; TRBD2 agrees at 12 bases. The ends lost 8 bases at V and 10 bases at J; junction bases unmatched: 9. This CDR3 contains 13 residues. Germline assignment: CDR1 GTSNPN and CDR2 SVGIG (reference sequence). The DNA of the CDR3 is TGTGCCGAAAGACTAGCGGGAGCGGGAGAGCAGTTCTTC. Translating it yields CAERLAGAGEQFF.

V usage is TRBV11-3 and J usage is TRBJ2-3, with 9 positions matching TRBD2. The V and J ends lost 5 bases and 2 bases, in that order; junction bases with no gene match: 5. CDR3 size: 15 residues. Germline assignment: CDR1 SGHNT and CDR2 YENEEA. CDR3: CASSRLAGATDTQYF. The CDR3 DNA follows: TGTGCCAGCAGCCGATTAGCGGGAGCCACAGATACGCAGTATTTT.